This TCR beta chain emerged from a study of Ad26.COV2.S vaccination and SARS-CoV-2 variants. Study-wide background: The Ad26.COV2.S arm of the COV1001 trial was where the donor was placed.

Clones were read by immunoSEQ multiplex PCR, and TCRdb kept only the in-frame ones, dropping some. Of about 680,000 clones detected, about 90% appear once; the ten largest clones hold about 1.5%. Regarding this clone: Antigen: not known.

Study outcomes and limitations: Breadth of non-spike TCRs did not differ between vaccinees and placebo recipients.

Stated treatment: over 15 received Ad26.COV2.S at low or high dose, single or two shots; roughly five received placebo; per-sample allocation not given. Sampling occurred on day 63 after the first vaccine or placebo injection. SARS-CoV-2 spike from the Wuhan strain was encoded by the vaccine, an Ad26 vector. The sequences come from peripheral blood, collected in a trial of Ad26.COV2.S vaccine versus placebo. The clonotype comes from a person aged 18 to 65 who received the Ad26.COV2.S COVID-19 vaccine or a placebo.

The CDR3 region is CSASPGQGYGYTF. In DNA form, the CDR3 reads TGCAGTGCTAGTCCCGGACAGGGCTATGGCTACACCTTC. The rearrangement joins TRBV20-1 to TRBJ1-2; 8 bases agree with TRBD1. J gave up 4 bases and V 3 bases, and 4 bases lay outside the gene matches. This CDR3 is 13 amino acids long. CDR1 DFQATT and CDR2 SNEGSKA come from the germline V gene (reference sequence).